The 17 T cell receptor beta chains below come from one sample, sequenced in a study of cytotoxic CD8 clonotypes in ibrutinib-treated CLL. The repertoire was sequenced with immunoSEQ multiplex PCR; TCRdb's copy has only in-frame clones and lacks some. Found here are tens of thousands of clones, roughly 80% of them singletons; the top ten hold approximately 7.3%. The starting material was PBMCs, obtained before ibrutinib treatment. Receptors were obtained from a human donor with chronic lymphocytic leukemia.

This clone was picked up a small number of times. The rearrangement joins TRBV7-3 to TRBJ1-2; no reliable D call. Germline lookup yields CDR1 SGHTA and CDR2 FQGTGA. The CDR3 spans 13 residues. The germline V and J ends were trimmed by 3 bases and 2 bases, with 7 bases remaining between them. For the CDR3, the DNA is TGTGCCAGCAGCTTTAACGGGAACTATGGCTACACCTTC. Amino acid sequence: CASSFNGNYGYTF. The whole variable domain, remainder taken from reference TRBV7-3 and TRBJ1-2, is GAGVSQTPSNKVTEKGKYVELRCDPISGHTALYWYRQSLGQGPEFLIYFQGTGAADDSGLPNDRFFAVRPEGSVSTLKIQRTERGDSAVYLCASSFNGNYGYTFGSGTRLTVV.

The CDR3 here is CASSQVPTRQETQYF. In DNA, the CDR3 is TGCGCCAGCAGCCAAGTCCCCACTAGGCAAGAGACCCAGTACTTC. The chain couples TRBV4-1 to TRBJ2-5, with D perhaps matching TRBD2 (5 bases). V shed 1 base and J shed 2 bases, with 11 bases lying between them. This CDR3 has 15 amino acids. CDR1 MGHRA and CDR2 YSYEKL come from the germline V gene.

This chain joins TRBV28 and TRBJ2-7; D gene ambiguous. The ends were cut back, 6 bases at V and 4 bases at J, with 7 bases in the middle. The CDR3 is 11 residues long. Germline CDR1 reads MDHEN; CDR2 reads SYDVKM. CDR3 sequence: CASRWGYEQYF. The CDR3 bases are TGTGCCAGCAGGTGGGGTTACGAGCAGTACTTC.

V is TRBV27 and J is TRBJ2-1, with 14 bases matching TRBD2. Germline loops: CDR1 MNHEY, CDR2 SMNVEV (reference sequence). The ends lost 5 bases at V and 4 bases at J; junction bases unmatched: 7. The CDR3 has 17 residues. Here the CDR3 DNA reads TGTGCCAGCAGTCCCCAGACTAGCGGGAGGGTGTACAATGAGCAGTTCTTC. Its protein product is CASSPQTSGRVYNEQFF.

The V and J genes are TRBV18 and TRBJ1-1, with a possible D match to TRBD1 (6 bases). Trimming took off 2 bases at V and 0 bases at J, with 10 bases between the two ends. The CDR3 length is 15 residues. The germline V gene encodes CDR1 KGHSH and CDR2 LQKENI. CDR3 loop: CASSPRTAMNTEAFF. The CDR3 DNA sequence: TGTGCCAGCTCACCAAGGACAGCCATGAACACTGAAGCTTTCTTT.

The V call is TRBV27, the J call TRBJ2-1; D ambiguous. This CDR3 spans 15 amino acids. V was shortened by 5 bases and J by 0 bases, with 11 bases between the two germline ends. Looked up from germline, CDR1 is MNHEY and CDR2 is SMNVEV (reference sequence). CDR3 amino acids: CASSRPRISYNEQFF. Written as DNA, the CDR3 is TGTGCCAGCAGTCGCCCCCGAATCTCCTACAATGAGCAGTTCTTC.

This clone was detected a few times. The chain is built from TRBV14 and TRBJ1-2; tentative D call: TRBD1 (6 bases). The V end was cut by 0 bases, the J end by 1 base, with 9 bases between. Germline assignment: CDR1 SGHDN and CDR2 FVKESK. CDR3 length: 15 residues. The CDR3 DNA reads as TGTGCCAGCAGCCAAGAACAGGGACATAACTATGGCTACACCTTC. Protein: CASSQEQGHNYGYTF. Variable domain in full (rest from reference TRBV14 and TRBJ1-2): EAGVTQFPSHSVIEKGQTVTLRCDPISGHDNLYWYRRVMGKEIKFLLHFVKESKQDESGMPNNRFLAERTGGTYSTLKVQPAELEDSGVYFCASSQEQGHNYGYTFGSGTRLTVV.

The chain is built from TRBV30 and TRBJ2-2; no clear D gene. V lost 3 bases, J lost 1 base, and 12 bases lay in between. Germline CDR1 GTSNPN, CDR2 SVGIG (reference sequence). The CDR3 covers 15 residues. In DNA, the CDR3 is TGTGCCTGGAGGAGGAACTGGGAGAACACCGGGGAGCTGTTTTTT. Its protein product is CAWRRNWENTGELFF.

The chain combines TRBV28 with TRBJ2-7, with D hard to call. The germline V gene encodes CDR1 MDHEN and CDR2 SYDVKM. The CDR3 loop spans 13 amino acids. Trimming stripped 6 bases from V and 4 bases from J, with 13 bases between. CDR3 region: CASRPNYLYEQYF. Written as DNA, the CDR3 is TGTGCCAGCAGGCCTAACTACTTATACGAGCAGTACTTC.

CDR3 region: CASKKGYGEQYF. CDR3 nucleotides: TGTGCCAGCAAAAAGGGGTACGGCGAGCAGTACTTC. The gene calls are TRBV11-1 and TRBJ2-7; D perhaps matches TRBD1 (5 bases). Germline CDR1 reads SGHAT; CDR2 reads FQDESV (reference sequence). V lost 7 bases, J lost 6 bases, and 13 bases lay in between. The CDR3 is 12 amino acids.

This clone was picked up a small number of times. The CDR3 here is CASSIGDRENGYTF. The CDR3 DNA follows: TGTGCCAGTAGTATAGGGGACAGGGAGAATGGCTACACCTTC. The genes are TRBV19 and TRBJ1-2, with 9 nucleotides matching TRBD1. Germline-derived CDR1 and CDR2 are LNHDA and SQIVND (reference sequence). This CDR3 comprises 14 residues. After removal of 1 base from V and 6 bases from J, the junction contained 3 bases not matched to a gene. The variable domain in full, with the rest retrieved from reference TRBV19 and TRBJ1-2, is DGGITQSPKYLFRKEGQNVTLSCEQNLNHDAMYWYRQDPGQGLRLIYYSQIVNDFQKGDIAEGYSVSREKKESFPLTVTSAQKNPTAFYLCASSIGDRENGYTFGSGTRLTVV.

V gene TRBV27 combines with J gene TRBJ2-7, with 9 bases identical to TRBD1. Per germline, CDR1 MNHEY and CDR2 SMNVEV (reference sequence). J was trimmed by 6 bases and V by 6 bases; bases with no gene match: 12. The CDR3 spans 15 residues. The CDR3 loop is CASRTPGTGFAEQYF. CDR3 coding DNA: TGTGCCAGCAGGACACCCGGGACAGGGTTTGCCGAGCAGTACTTC.

A single count supports this clone. The rearrangement joins TRBV7-3 to TRBJ2-2, with D uncertain. V lost 2 bases, J lost 0 bases, and 10 bases lay in between. Per germline, CDR1 SGHTA and CDR2 FQGTGA. This CDR3 has 16 residues. CDR3 in DNA: TGTGCCAGCAGCTTATTAAGTAGAGCGAACACCGGGGAGCTGTTTTTT. It codes for CASSLLSRANTGELFF.

The J gene is TRBJ1-5, the V gene TRBV5-6; 9 bases are a match to TRBD1. The CDR3 length is 15 residues. Germline V gives CDR1 SGHDT, CDR2 YYEEEE. J lost 2 bases, V lost 4 bases, and 4 bases had no gene match. CDR3 bases: TGTGCCAGCAGCGGAAGGACAGGGGGCAATCAGCCCCAGCATTTT. As protein: CASSGRTGGNQPQHF.

This clone has just one count. The genes are TRBV6-1 and TRBJ2-7; 7 nucleotides align to TRBD2. CDR3 size: 14 residues. The V gene end was trimmed by 2 bases and the J gene end by 0 bases; junction bases not matched to a gene: 1. Germline V gene data show CDR1 as MNHNS and CDR2 as SASEGT. The CDR3 nucleotides are TGTGCCAGCAGTGAATGGGGGGGCTCCTACGAGCAGTACTTC. It translates to CASSEWGGSYEQYF.

In this sample, this clone turned up once. The V gene is TRBV28, the J gene TRBJ1-1; no reliable D call. Germline V gene sequence: CDR1 MDHEN, CDR2 SYDVKM. V shed 2 bases and J shed 0 bases, with 10 bases lying between them. The CDR3 spans 15 residues. The CDR3 sequence: CASSLNVRVNTEAFF. In DNA, the CDR3 is TGTGCCAGCAGTTTAAATGTTCGTGTGAACACTGAAGCTTTCTTT.

V gene TRBV27 combines with J gene TRBJ1-3; maybe TRBD1 (5 bases). The CDR3 is 15 residues long. CDR1 is MNHEY, CDR2 SMNVEV, per germline (reference sequence). Trimming cost V 6 bases and J 0 bases, with 12 bases left between them. CDR3 sequence (DNA): TGTGCCAGCAGGCCAGGGCCCTACTCTGGAAACACCATATATTTT. It is translated as CASRPGPYSGNTIYF.